This TCR beta chain was observed in a study of cytomegalovirus exposure and HLA in healthy donors. General study results and limits: A missense variant in DCLRE1C was later tied to TCR beta V- and J-gene trimming. What a later analysis reportedly showed was that an Asian-associated ancestry cluster had fewer N-insertions than the approximately 700-donor mean. The study designated about 160 TCR beta chains cytomegalovirus-associated. No immune exposure information besides CMV serostatus was available.

Comment on this clone: Antigen: not known.

This CDR3 spans 15 amino acids. Germline CDR1 and CDR2: MGHDK and SYGVNS. Trimming took 4 bases from V and 2 from J; bases not matched to a gene: 5. The PCR made use of 60 Vbeta and 13 Jbeta primers. The method was immunoSEQ multiplex PCR; TCRdb's version includes in-frame clones alone and lacks a portion of them. Among 150,000 or so clones listed, approximately 85% were seen once. The J gene is TRBJ2-1, the V gene TRBV25-1, with TRBD2 identical over 7 bases. Sequenced: PBMCs. This TCR was recovered from a man between 18 and 35 years old in good health and CMV-seropositive. For the CDR3, the DNA is TGTGCCAGCAGTGTACTCGGGGGGACCTACAATGAGCAGTTCTTC. Translated: CASSVLGGTYNEQFF.